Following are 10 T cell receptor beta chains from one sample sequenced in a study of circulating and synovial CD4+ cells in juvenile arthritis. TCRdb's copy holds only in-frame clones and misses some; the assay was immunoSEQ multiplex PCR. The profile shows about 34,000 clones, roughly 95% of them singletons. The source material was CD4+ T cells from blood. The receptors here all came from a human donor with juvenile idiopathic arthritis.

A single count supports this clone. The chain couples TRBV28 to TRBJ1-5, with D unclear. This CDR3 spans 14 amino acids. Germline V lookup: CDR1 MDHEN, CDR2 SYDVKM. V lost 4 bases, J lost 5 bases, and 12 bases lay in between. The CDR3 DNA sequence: TGTGCCAGCAGTTCGGGGTTAGGAGATCAGCCCCAGCATTTT. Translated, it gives CASSSGLGDQPQHF.

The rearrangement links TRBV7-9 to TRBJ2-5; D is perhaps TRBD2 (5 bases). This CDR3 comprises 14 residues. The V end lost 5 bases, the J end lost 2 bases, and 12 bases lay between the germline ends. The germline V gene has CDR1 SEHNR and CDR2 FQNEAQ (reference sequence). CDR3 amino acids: CASSGGRRQETQYF. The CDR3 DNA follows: TGTGCCAGCAGCGGAGGCAGGCGACAAGAGACCCAGTACTTC.

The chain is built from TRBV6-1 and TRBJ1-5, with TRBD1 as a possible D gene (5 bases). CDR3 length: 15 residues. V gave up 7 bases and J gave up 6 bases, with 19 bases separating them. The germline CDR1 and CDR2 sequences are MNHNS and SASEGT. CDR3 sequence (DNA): TGTGCCAGCACAAGTCTATCAGGGTTGAGTCAGCCCCAGCATTTT. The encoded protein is CASTSLSGLSQPQHF.

The CDR3 sequence: CASSPNGQFGALNTEAFF. The DNA of the CDR3 is TGTGCCAGCTCACCTAACGGTCAGTTTGGGGCCTTGAACACTGAAGCTTTCTTT. V is TRBV18 and J is TRBJ1-1; D is possibly TRBD1 (5 bases). Germline V gene sequence: CDR1 KGHSH, CDR2 LQKENI. V lost 3 bases, J lost 0 bases, and 20 bases lay in between. This CDR3 spans 18 amino acids.

This CDR3 is CASSTRDRGEETQYF. DNA for the CDR3: TGTGCCAGCAGTACTCGGGACAGGGGTGAAGAGACCCAGTACTTC. The gene calls are TRBV6-1 and TRBJ2-5; 10 nucleotides match TRBD1. The length of the CDR3 is 15 residues. J lost 3 bases, V lost 5 bases, and 6 bases had no gene match. Germline V gene sequence: CDR1 MNHNS, CDR2 SASEGT.

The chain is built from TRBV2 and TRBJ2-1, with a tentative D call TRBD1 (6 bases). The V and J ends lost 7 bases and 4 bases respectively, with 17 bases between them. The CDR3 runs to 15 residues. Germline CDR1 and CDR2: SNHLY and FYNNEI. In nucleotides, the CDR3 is TGTGCCAGCAACAGGGACACCCCTTTTTACAATGAGCAGTTCTTC. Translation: CASNRDTPFYNEQFF.

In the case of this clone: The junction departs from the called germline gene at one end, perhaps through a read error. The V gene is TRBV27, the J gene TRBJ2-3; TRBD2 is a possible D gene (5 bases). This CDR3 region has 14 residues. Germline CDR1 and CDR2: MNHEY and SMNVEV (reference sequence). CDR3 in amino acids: CASSSLATTNTQYF. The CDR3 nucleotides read TGTGCCAGCAGTTCTTTAGCGACCACAAATACGCAGTATTTT.

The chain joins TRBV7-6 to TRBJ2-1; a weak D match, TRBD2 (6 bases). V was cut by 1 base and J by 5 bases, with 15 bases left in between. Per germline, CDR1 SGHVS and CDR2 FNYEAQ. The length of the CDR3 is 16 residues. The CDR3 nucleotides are TGTGCCAGCAGCTTAGTAGGGCGGGGTCGAGACAATGAGCAGTTCTTC. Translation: CASSLVGRGRDNEQFF.

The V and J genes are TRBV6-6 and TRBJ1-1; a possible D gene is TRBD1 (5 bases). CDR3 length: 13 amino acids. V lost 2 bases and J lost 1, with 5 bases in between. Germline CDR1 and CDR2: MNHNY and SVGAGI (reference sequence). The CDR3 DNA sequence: TGTGCCAGCAGTTACGACAGGAACACTGAAGCTTTCTTT. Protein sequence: CASSYDRNTEAFF.

The CDR3 region has the DNA TGTGCCAGCAGCCCCACAGGGGTGAGTGGCTACACCTTC. Translation: CASSPTGVSGYTF. The chain recombines TRBV9 with TRBJ1-2; TRBD1 matches at 7 bases. This CDR3 comprises 13 residues. V was pared by 4 bases and J by 7 bases, with 7 bases of the junction left unmatched. CDR1 and CDR2 (germline): SGDLS, YYNGEE.